Below, 10 T cell receptor beta chains from the same sample are listed, as sequenced in a study of T cells in tuberculosis. The data were produced by immunoSEQ multiplex PCR, yet TCRdb's version contains in-frame clones alone and is incomplete. The sample lists 55,000 to 70,000 clones; roughly 79% were seen once. After thawing and overnight rest, PBMC were stained with GMM-loaded CD1B tetramer, viability dye and anti-CD3 for sorting. C32 glucose monomycolate from Rhodococcus equi was loaded onto the CD1B tetramers. Sequences were obtained from CD1b-GMM tetramer-negative cells sorted from PBMCs. These receptors originate from an adult woman with latent tuberculosis.

The genes are TRBV4-2 and TRBJ2-5; the match to TRBD1 covers 11 bases. Germline V gene data show CDR1 as LGHNA and CDR2 as YNFKEQ. With V trimmed by 2 bases and J by 5 bases, 1 base remained unmatched. This CDR3 spans 14 amino acids. CDR3 DNA sequence: TGTGCCAGCAGCCAACGGACAGGGGGCGAGACCCAGTACTTC. Translated: CASSQRTGGETQYF.

J is TRBJ2-2 and V is TRBV6-4, with 12 bases lining up with TRBD2. Looked up from germline, CDR1 is MRHNA and CDR2 is SNTAGT. Trimming took 6 bases from V and 4 from J; bases not matched to a gene: 6. This CDR3 spans 16 amino acids. The CDR3 DNA is TGTGCCAGCAGCGTGGGACTAGCGGGCCTCACCGGGGAGCTGTTTTTT. Translating it yields CASSVGLAGLTGELFF.

This clone was picked up a small number of times. J is TRBJ2-5 and V is TRBV2, with D maybe TRBD2 (6 bases). Trimming removed 8 bases at V and 0 bases at J, with 7 bases between. Germline assignment: CDR1 SNHLY and CDR2 FYNNEI. The CDR3 is 12 residues long. This chain's CDR3 is CASRGYQETQYF. DNA for the CDR3: TGTGCCAGCCGGGGGTACCAAGAGACCCAGTACTTC.

The genes are TRBV6-5 and TRBJ1-1; no clear D gene. V was clipped by 6 bases and J by 9 bases, with 8 bases between them. CDR3 length: 10 amino acids. Germline loops: CDR1 MNHEY, CDR2 SVGAGI. This CDR3 reads CASSTDKAFF. CDR3 DNA sequence: TGTGCCAGCAGCACAGACAAAGCTTTCTTT.

The rearrangement joins TRBV6-1 to TRBJ2-1, with 9 bases lining up with TRBD2. CDR1 is MNHNS and CDR2 is SASEGT in the germline V gene. Germline trimming cut 7 bases from V and 7 bases from J; bases unmatched to any gene: 5. This CDR3 is built from 13 residues. The CDR3 nucleotides are TGTGCCAGCAACCCTAGCGGGAAGAATGAGCAGTTCTTC. Protein sequence: CASNPSGKNEQFF.

V usage is TRBV9 and J usage is TRBJ2-2; D call uncertain. The CDR3 length is 13 residues. Trimming took 0 bases from V and 4 from J, leaving 4 bases between them. Looked up from germline, CDR1 is SGDLS and CDR2 is YYNGEE. The CDR3, as DNA: TGTGCCAGCAGCGTAGGCGGCACCGGGGAGCTGTTTTTT. Residues: CASSVGGTGELFF.

This clone came up a few times. The same CDR3 arises from other DNA sequences in this sample as well. The chain joins TRBV11-2 to TRBJ2-5, with 9 positions matching TRBD1. CDR3 length equals 14 residues. CDR1 is SGHAT, CDR2 FQNNGV, per germline. The V segment lost 4 bases and the J segment 4 bases; nucleotides outside the gene matches: 4. The CDR3 DNA reads as TGTGCCAGCAGCTCCCGGGACAGGGTAGAGACCCAGTACTTC. It translates to CASSSRDRVETQYF.

The chain carries TRBV15 and TRBJ2-3; 8 bases are shared with TRBD2. With 3 bases clipped from V and 0 bases from J, the junction kept 8 bases outside the gene matches. Per the germline V gene, CDR1 is LNHNV and CDR2 is YYDKDF (reference sequence). The CDR3 length is 17 residues. Written as DNA, the CDR3 is TGTGCCACCAGCAGGGGCTCCTCTAGCGGGAGCACAGATACGCAGTATTTT. Residues: CATSRGSSSGSTDTQYF.

The chain links TRBV11-3 to TRBJ2-3; perhaps TRBD2 as D (6 bases). The CDR3 runs to 13 residues. CDR1 and CDR2 from the germline V gene are SGHNT and YENEEA. Trimming removed 5 bases at V and 6 bases at J, with 12 bases between. CDR3 sequence reads: CASSAQGRDTQYF. CDR3 coding DNA: TGTGCCAGCAGCGCACAAGGGAGGGATACGCAGTATTTT.

V is TRBV19 and J is TRBJ2-1; maybe TRBD2 (5 bases). Germline V gives CDR1 LNHDA, CDR2 SQIVND (reference sequence). The CDR3 has 17 residues. Trimming removed 3 bases at V and 7 bases at J, with 22 bases between. The CDR3 reads CASSIGMAAAPPNEQFF. CDR3 DNA: TGTGCCAGTAGTATCGGGATGGCGGCGGCGCCCCCGAATGAGCAGTTCTTC.